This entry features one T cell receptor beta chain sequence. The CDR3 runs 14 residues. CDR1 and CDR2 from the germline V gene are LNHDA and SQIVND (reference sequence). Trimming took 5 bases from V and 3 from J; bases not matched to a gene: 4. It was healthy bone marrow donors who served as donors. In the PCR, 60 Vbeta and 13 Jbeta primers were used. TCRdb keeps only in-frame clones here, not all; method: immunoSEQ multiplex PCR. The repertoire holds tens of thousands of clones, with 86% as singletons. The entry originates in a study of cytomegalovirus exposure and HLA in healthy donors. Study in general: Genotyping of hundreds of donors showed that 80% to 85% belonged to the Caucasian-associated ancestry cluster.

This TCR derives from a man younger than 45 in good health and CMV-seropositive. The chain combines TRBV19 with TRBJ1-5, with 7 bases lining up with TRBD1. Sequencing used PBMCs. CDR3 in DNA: TGTGCCAGTAGTCTACAGGGGTACAATCAGCCCCAGCATTTT. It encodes CASSLQGYNQPQHF.